The TCR beta chain under discussion was sequenced for a study of T cell repertoires in cytomegalovirus infection. In the study overall: It can be stated that public TCR beta signatures indicated CMV infection as well as a matching HLA type. Findings of the study overall: The ex vivo response was dominated by HLA-C-restricted CMV-specific TCR beta clonotypes.

This clonotype was observed at least ten times. Its specificity is not known. Germline-derived CDR1 and CDR2 are MDHEN and SYDVKM. V lost 5 bases and J 7 bases, leaving 12 bases between the germline ends. The CDR3 totals 14 residues. Via MiXCR, TCRdb re-called the reads, giving one row per CDR3 protein. The sample lists fewer than 350,000 distinct CDR3 sequences, approximately 32% seen once, with 20% in the top ten. This sequence originates from a human donor in good health (CMV status not recorded). Some clones in this sample may be carry-over from other donors' samples. The rearrangement joins TRBV28 to TRBJ1-6; D gene uncertain. The sequencing here drew on cultured PBMCs, taken from culture after CMV antigen stimulation. CDR3 loop: CASSPHLGNSPLHF. The CDR3 DNA is TGTGCCAGCAGTCCTCACCTGGGCAATTCACCCCTCCACTTT.